This passage covers 31 T cell receptor beta chains from one sample sequenced in a study of T cell responses to AZD1222 COVID-19 vaccine. The data were produced by immunoSEQ multiplex PCR, yet TCRdb's version contains in-frame clones alone and is incomplete. The sample holds over 140,000 clones, more than 90% seen once. Sequencing used peripheral blood, obtained on day 0 of AZD1222 vaccination. The receptors shown here come from an adult in good health.

The V call is TRBV3-1 (or the pseudogene TRBV3-2), the J call TRBJ1-1; D is possibly TRBD1 (6 bases). CDR1 LGHDT and CDR2 YNNKEL come from the germline V gene (reference sequence). The CDR3 totals 14 residues. Between the trimmed V and J ends, which lost 3 bases and 4 bases, there was a span of 12 bases. CDR3 bases: TGTGCCAGCAGCCAGAAGACAGGACGCACTGAAGCTTTCTTT. Amino acid sequence: CASSQKTGRTEAFF.

The chain combines TRBV5-1 with TRBJ2-7; no definite D call. The V and J ends lost 3 bases and 2 bases respectively, with 9 bases between them. This CDR3 spans 13 amino acids. The germline V gene has CDR1 SGHRS and CDR2 YFSETQ. The CDR3 DNA is TGCGCCAGCAGCTCGGACCGAGCCTACGAGCAGTACTTC. As protein: CASSSDRAYEQYF.

This clone was detected once. V usage is TRBV6-5 and J usage is TRBJ1-5; 8 bases are shared with TRBD1. The ends lost 7 bases at V and 4 bases at J; junction bases unmatched: 9. CDR3 length: 15 amino acids. The germline V gene encodes CDR1 MNHEY and CDR2 SVGAGI. CDR3 residues: CASTRQGLVNQPQHF. For the CDR3, the DNA is TGTGCCAGCACTCGACAGGGGTTGGTGAATCAGCCCCAGCATTTT.

V is TRBV7-8 and J is TRBJ1-6, with TRBD1 as a possible D gene (5 bases). The germline CDR1 and CDR2 sequences are SGHVS and FQNEAQ. This CDR3 spans 12 amino acids. Deletions cut 8 bases from V and 5 bases from J, with 7 bases between. In DNA, the CDR3 is TGTGCCAGCGGGGGACATAATTCACCCCTCCACTTT. It encodes CASGGHNSPLHF. The whole variable domain, remainder taken from reference TRBV7-8 and TRBJ1-6, is GAGVSQSPRYKVAKRGQDVALRCDPISGHVSLFWYQQALGQGPEFLTYFQNEAQLDKSGLPSDRFFAERPEGSVSTLKIQRTQQEDSAVYLCASGGHNSPLHFGNGTRLTVT.

The chain couples TRBV6-6 to TRBJ1-1; unclear D gene. The germline V and J ends were trimmed by 1 base and 12 bases, with 12 bases remaining between them. The CDR3 sequence is 12 residues long. Germline V CDR1 and CDR2: MNHNY, SVGAGI (reference sequence). DNA of the CDR3: TGTGCCAGCAGTTACTGGCCACCGAATACTTTCTTT. It yields the protein CASSYWPPNTFF.

V is TRBV6-4 and J is TRBJ2-1; D call uncertain. From germline, CDR1 is MRHNA and CDR2 SNTAGT. The V end lost 0 bases, the J end lost 4 bases, and 4 bases lay between the germline ends. The CDR3 consists of 13 residues. CDR3 DNA: TGTGCCAGCAGTGACTCGGGGTACAATGAGCAGTTCTTC. Its translation: CASSDSGYNEQFF.

This rearrangement joins TRBV19 to TRBJ1-5, with 8 bases that match TRBD1. In germline, CDR1 is LNHDA, CDR2 SQIVND (reference sequence). After removal of 3 bases from V and 2 bases from J, the junction contained 9 bases not matched to a gene. The CDR3 loop spans 17 amino acids. Here the CDR3 DNA reads TGTGCCAGTAGTATCCCTTTCGACAGGGGTGGCAATCAGCCCCAGCATTTT. This codes for CASSIPFDRGGNQPQHF. The variable domain in full, with the rest retrieved from reference TRBV19 and TRBJ1-5, is DGGITQSPKYLFRKEGQNVTLSCEQNLNHDAMYWYRQDPGQGLRLIYYSQIVNDFQKGDIAEGYSVSREKKESFPLTVTSAQKNPTAFYLCASSIPFDRGGNQPQHFGDGTRLSIL.

This clone was counted once. This chain uses TRBV6-1 with TRBJ1-5; 7 bases are shared with TRBD1. CDR1 is MNHNS and CDR2 is SASEGT in the germline V gene. V was pared by 3 bases and J by 0 bases, with 5 bases of the junction left unmatched. The length of the CDR3 is 16 residues. Written as DNA, the CDR3 is TGTGCCAGCAGTGAGGGGACAGTCTTTAGCAATCAGCCCCAGCATTTT. Its protein is CASSEGTVFSNQPQHF.

This chain links TRBV5-1 with TRBJ2-1, with 10 positions matching TRBD2. Germline CDR1 reads SGHRS; CDR2 reads YFSETQ. Losses at the gene ends were 2 bases for V and 2 bases for J; bases not matched to a gene: 10. This CDR3 is built from 18 residues. CDR3 sequence: CASSFNPTSGIAYNEQFF. The CDR3 DNA reads TGCGCCAGCAGCTTTAATCCCACTAGCGGGATCGCCTACAATGAGCAGTTCTTC.

J is TRBJ2-7 and V is TRBV15; 8 positions match TRBD2. Unmatched junction bases numbered 8, after V lost 5 bases and J lost 2 bases. CDR1 and CDR2 (germline): LNHNV, YYDKDF (reference sequence). The CDR3 contains 15 residues. CDR3 protein: CATSGGKTSAYEQYF. The CDR3 nucleotides read TGTGCCACCAGCGGGGGTAAGACTAGCGCCTACGAGCAGTACTTC. Full variable domain (rest looked up from reference TRBV15 and TRBJ2-7): DAMVIQNPRYQVTQFGKPVTLSCSQTLNHNVMYWYQQKSSQAPKLLFHYYDKDFNNEADTPDNFQSRRPNTSFCFLDIRSPGLGDTAMYLCATSGGKTSAYEQYFGPGTRLTVT.

This chain joins TRBV11-2 and TRBJ2-7; 9 bases line up with TRBD1. The V and J ends lost 7 bases and 3 bases, in that order; junction bases with no gene match: 7. Germline CDR1 reads SGHAT; CDR2 reads FQNNGV. The length of the CDR3 is 14 residues. The CDR3 DNA reads as TGTGCCAGCACGGGGACAGGGATAGACTACGAGCAGTACTTC. As protein: CASTGTGIDYEQYF. Drawing the rest from reference TRBV11-2 and TRBJ2-7, the complete variable domain is EAGVAQSPRYKIIEKRQSVAFWCNPISGHATLYWYQQILGQGPKLLIQFQNNGVVDDSQLPKDRFSAERLKGVDSTLKIQPAKLEDSAVYLCASTGTGIDYEQYFGPGTRLTVT.

J is TRBJ1-6 and V is TRBV2; tentative D call: TRBD1 (5 bases). With 5 bases removed from V and 1 base from J, the gap between germline ends came to 12 bases. Germline assignment: CDR1 SNHLY and CDR2 FYNNEI. This CDR3 region has 16 residues. This chain's CDR3 is CASSLWGGSYNSPLHF. In nucleotides, the CDR3 is TGTGCCAGCAGTCTTTGGGGCGGGTCCTATAATTCACCCCTCCACTTT.

The chain uses TRBV29-1 and TRBJ2-7; 10 bases align to TRBD1. The CDR3 is 12 amino acids. CDR1 is SQVTM and CDR2 is ANQGSEA in the germline V gene. V lost 7 bases and J lost 4; bases outside the gene matches: 4. The CDR3 nucleotides read TGCAGCGGGGGACAGGGGAATTACGAGCAGTACTTC. It codes for CSGGQGNYEQYF.

The genes are TRBV25-1 and TRBJ1-3, with a tentative D call TRBD1 (5 bases). This CDR3 spans 14 amino acids. CDR1 MGHDK and CDR2 SYGVNS come from the germline V gene. Trimming cost V 0 bases and J 8 bases, with 11 bases left between them. CDR3 sequence reads: CASSEYGGTDTIYF. The DNA of the CDR3 is TGTGCCAGCAGTGAATATGGGGGGACGGACACCATATATTTT.

The V and J genes are TRBV7-6 and TRBJ1-4, with D uncertain. This CDR3 spans 14 amino acids. Per germline, CDR1 SGHVS and CDR2 FNYEAQ. The V gene lost 3 bases and the J gene lost 4 bases, with 9 bases spanning the gap. The CDR3 spells CASSFRTFNEKLFF. In nucleotides, the CDR3 is TGTGCCAGCAGCTTTCGAACCTTTAATGAAAAACTGTTTTTT.

This clone was picked up one time. The chain employs TRBV7-9 and TRBJ2-1; D gene unclear. V lost 6 bases and J 0 bases, leaving 6 bases between the germline ends. CDR1 and CDR2 (germline): SEHNR, FQNEAQ (reference sequence). This CDR3 has 13 residues. CDR3 residues: CASSWSSYNEQFF. CDR3 coding DNA: TGTGCCAGCAGTTGGAGCTCCTACAATGAGCAGTTCTTC. The variable domain in full, completed from reference TRBV7-9 and TRBJ2-1, reads DTGVSQNPRHKITKRGQNVTFRCDPISEHNRLYWYRQTLGQGPEFLTYFQNEAQLEKSRLLSDRFSAERPKGSFSTLEIQRTEQGDSAMYLCASSWSSYNEQFFGPGTRLTVL.

J is TRBJ1-6 and V is TRBV9; D is perhaps TRBD1 (5 bases). CDR1 is SGDLS, CDR2 YYNGEE, per germline. CDR3 length: 15 amino acids. With 0 bases removed from V and 7 bases from J, the gap between germline ends came to 11 bases. The CDR3 reads CASSVGGQGNSPLHF. The CDR3 coding sequence is TGTGCCAGCAGCGTAGGGGGTCAGGGCAATTCACCCCTCCACTTT.

CDR3 sequence (DNA): TGTGCCAGCAGTGAATGGGGGACTGGGGCCAACGTCCTGACTTTC. This encodes CASSEWGTGANVLTF. The chain joins TRBV25-1 to TRBJ2-6, with D perhaps TRBD1 or TRBD2 (5 bases each). This CDR3 spans 15 amino acids. V lost 1 base to trimming and J lost 2 bases, with 6 bases between them. Germline CDR1 and CDR2: MGHDK and SYGVNS. The whole variable domain, filled in from reference TRBV25-1 and TRBJ2-6, reads EADIYQTPRYLVIGTGKKITLECSQTMGHDKMYWYQQDPGMELHLIHYSYGVNSTEKGDLSSESTVSRIRTEHFPLTLESARPSHTSQYLCASSEWGTGANVLTFGAGSRLTVL.

This rearrangement joins TRBV3-1 (or the pseudogene TRBV3-2) to TRBJ2-7, with D perhaps TRBD2 (6 bases). The CDR3 totals 17 residues. In germline, CDR1 is LGHDT, CDR2 YNNKEL (reference sequence). The V gene lost 1 base and the J gene lost 3 bases, with 19 bases spanning the gap. DNA of the CDR3: TGTGCCAGCAGCCAAGTTTTGGGCGGGGACTCGTTCTACGAGCAGTACTTC. This gives the protein CASSQVLGGDSFYEQYF.

The chain combines TRBV11-1 with TRBJ2-2; D uncertain. Germline V gene lookup returns CDR1 SGHAT and CDR2 FQDESV (reference sequence). V dropped 4 bases and J dropped 7 bases, with 7 bases sitting between them. This CDR3 spans 12 amino acids. The CDR3 protein is CASSSLGGELFF. In DNA form, the CDR3 reads TGTGCCAGCAGCTCTTTAGGCGGGGAGCTGTTTTTT.

The V gene is TRBV10-3, the J gene TRBJ2-1; D is perhaps TRBD2 (7 bases). The CDR3 sequence is 14 residues long. From germline, CDR1 is ENHRY and CDR2 SYGVKD. V was cut by 7 bases and J by 6 bases, with 16 bases left in between. The CDR3 loop reads CAITTGGLVNEQFF. In nucleotides, the CDR3 is TGTGCCATCACGACGGGGGGCCTAGTCAATGAGCAGTTCTTC.

This chain uses TRBV14 with TRBJ1-2; maybe TRBD1 (6 bases). From germline, CDR1 is SGHDN and CDR2 FVKESK. The CDR3 has 13 residues. V dropped 4 bases and J dropped 2 bases, with 8 bases sitting between them. CDR3 residues: CASSPGQNYGYTF. For the CDR3, the DNA is TGTGCCAGCAGCCCCGGACAGAACTATGGCTACACCTTC.

J is TRBJ1-1 and V is TRBV19, with D unresolved. Germline V CDR1 and CDR2: LNHDA, SQIVND (reference sequence). CDR3 length: 15 residues. V lost 6 bases to trimming and J lost 5 bases, with 19 bases between them. CDR3 DNA sequence: TGTGCCAGTAGAGCTACAGAGCCGGCCCGGACTGAAGCTTTCTTT. Translation: CASRATEPARTEAFF.

The J gene is TRBJ2-3, the V gene TRBV6-4; no clear D. Between the trimmed V and J ends, which lost 6 bases and 0 bases, there was a span of 7 bases. The germline V gene has CDR1 MRHNA and CDR2 SNTAGT. The CDR3 extends over 13 amino acids. CDR3 loop: CASRGDSTDTQYF. The CDR3 DNA sequence: TGTGCCAGCAGGGGTGACAGCACAGATACGCAGTATTTT.

V usage is TRBV6-5 and J usage is TRBJ2-7, with 7 bases identical to TRBD1. V was clipped by 5 bases and J by 6 bases; unmatched bases: 4. Germline CDR1 reads MNHEY; CDR2 reads SVGAGI. This CDR3 spans 12 amino acids. This chain's CDR3 is CASSIYRGEQYF. CDR3 bases: TGTGCCAGCAGTATTTACAGGGGCGAGCAGTACTTC.

This chain connects TRBV7-2 to TRBJ1-4; D is possibly TRBD1 (6 bases). The V gene's germline CDR1 is SGHTA and CDR2 FQGNSA. V gave up 4 bases and J gave up 7 bases, with 22 bases separating them. This CDR3 is 17 amino acids long. CDR3 loop: CASSSHMLGGRVEKLFF. The DNA of the CDR3 is TGTGCCAGCAGCTCCCACATGTTGGGGGGGCGCGTTGAAAAACTGTTTTTT.

This chain links TRBV5-1 with TRBJ1-3; D not certain. Looked up from germline, CDR1 is SGHRS and CDR2 is YFSETQ. The CDR3 is 15 amino acids. V was shortened by 6 bases and J by 2 bases, with 15 bases between the two germline ends. CDR3 amino acids: CASKLSPLTGNTIYF. CDR3 nucleotide sequence: TGCGCCAGCAAACTATCCCCCTTAACTGGAAACACCATATATTTT.

The chain carries TRBV18 and TRBJ2-7, with TRBD1 identical over 7 bases. Trimming removed 3 bases from V and 7 bases from J; junction bases left unmatched: 9. The CDR3 consists of 14 residues. CDR1 is KGHSH and CDR2 is LQKENI in the germline V gene. CDR3 loop: CASSPYRDSREQYF. As DNA, the CDR3 is TGTGCCAGCTCACCCTACCGGGACAGTAGGGAGCAGTACTTC. The entire variable domain, with the rest obtained from reference TRBV18 and TRBJ2-7, is as follows: NAGVMQNPRHLVRRRGQEARLRCSPMKGHSHVYWYRQLPEEGLKFMVYLQKENIIDESGMPKERFSAEFPKEGPSILRIQQVVRGDSAAYFCASSPYRDSREQYFGPGTRLTVT.

About this clone: Different DNA sequences within this sample yield the same CDR3. This rearrangement joins TRBV7-9 to TRBJ2-7; a weak D match, TRBD2 (6 bases). The germline V and J ends were trimmed by 1 base and 1 base, with 11 bases remaining between them. This CDR3 contains 15 residues. The germline V gene encodes CDR1 SEHNR and CDR2 FQNEAQ (reference sequence). The CDR3 protein is CASSLEGGASYEQYF. The CDR3 DNA reads as TGTGCCAGCAGCTTAGAAGGAGGGGCATCCTACGAGCAGTACTTC.

This clone has just one count. The chain employs TRBV12-3 or TRBV12-4 and TRBJ2-2; 10 nucleotides line up with TRBD2. J was trimmed by 5 bases and V by 9 bases; bases with no gene match: 3. This CDR3 contains 13 residues. The CDR3 region is CASGLAETGELFF. CDR3 coding DNA: TGTGCCAGTGGACTAGCGGAAACCGGGGAGCTGTTTTTT.

The gene calls are TRBV24-1 and TRBJ2-7, with D possibly being TRBD1 (7 bases). There are 15 residues in the CDR3. Deletions cut 3 bases from V and 5 bases from J, with 16 bases between. The germline V gene encodes CDR1 KGHDR and CDR2 SFDVKD. CDR3 in DNA: TGTGCCACCAGTGATCATCAGGGGGGTTCGGACGAGCAGTACTTC. Its protein is CATSDHQGGSDEQYF.